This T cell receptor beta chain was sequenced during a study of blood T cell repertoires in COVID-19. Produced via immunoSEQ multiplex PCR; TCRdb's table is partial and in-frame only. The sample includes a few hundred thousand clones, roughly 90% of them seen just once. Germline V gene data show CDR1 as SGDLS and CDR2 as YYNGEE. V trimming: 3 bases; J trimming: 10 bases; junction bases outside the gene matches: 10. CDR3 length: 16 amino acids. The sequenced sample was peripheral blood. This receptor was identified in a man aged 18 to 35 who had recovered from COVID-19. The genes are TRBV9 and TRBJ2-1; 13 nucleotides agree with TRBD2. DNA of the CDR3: TGTGCCAGCAGCGGGTACGGACTAGCGGGAGTAGGGGAGCAGTTCTTC. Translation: CASSGYGLAGVGEQFF.